This TCR beta chain was captured by sequencing in a study of vaccination and CD4 T cells after COVID-19. Findings of the study overall: SARS-CoV-2-reactive clonotypes showed a nonsignificant median rise from about 22 to 38.

Germline V CDR1 and CDR2: SGHNT, YENEEA. The junction had 6 bases not matched to a gene; V was cut back by 2 bases and J by 2 bases. The CDR3 is made up of 15 amino acids. To note about this clonotype: Its specificity is unknown.

Cultured CD4+ T-cell DNA underwent Oncomine TCR Beta short-read sequencing. TCRdb called the PCR reads again in MiXCR, with one record for every CDR3 protein. Of 16,000 or so distinct CDR3 sequences in the sample, approximately 81% are singletons; the top ten hold 9% to 10%. Regarding treatment: approximately 10-day PBMC culture with coronavirus spike peptide pools or control peptides (ViraFEST assay). The gene calls are TRBV11-3 and TRBJ2-7; 7 bases agree with TRBD1. The receptor was isolated from a human donor who received a COVID-19 vaccine. The sequences come from CD4+ T cells from blood, cultured in vitro, collected after SARS-CoV-2 vaccination. In DNA form, the CDR3 reads TGTGCCAGCAGCTTACCCGGGACAGACGCCTACGAGCAGTACTTC. Its protein product is CASSLPGTDAYEQYF.